Here is one TCR beta chain with its context. This record comes from a study of blood T cell repertoires in COVID-19. The trim removed 3 bases at V and 0 bases at J, leaving 3 bases unmatched. The CDR3 loop spans 15 amino acids. Germline lookup yields CDR1 KGHSH and CDR2 LQKENI. The protocol was immunoSEQ multiplex PCR, while the TCRdb copy is restricted to in-frame clones and leaves out a portion. The sample holds roughly 200,000 clones, 75% to 95% seen once. Sequenced sample: peripheral blood. V is TRBV18 and J is TRBJ1-2; 8 nucleotides agree with TRBD1. The origin of this receptor is a man in his fifties or sixties with acute or convalescent COVID-19. DNA for the CDR3: TGTGCCAGCTCACCCGACAGGGGTTCTAACTATGGCTACACCTTC. Protein sequence: CASSPDRGSNYGYTF. Complete variable domain (other parts from reference TRBV18 and TRBJ1-2): NAGVMQNPRHLVRRRGQEARLRCSPMKGHSHVYWYRQLPEEGLKFMVYLQKENIIDESGMPKERFSAEFPKEGPSILRIQQVVRGDSAAYFCASSPDRGSNYGYTFGSGTRLTVV.